A single sample gave rise to the 6 T cell receptor beta chains below, sequenced in a study of T cell responses to AZD1222 COVID-19 vaccine. TCRdb keeps only in-frame clones here, not all; method: immunoSEQ multiplex PCR. The data show about 130,000 clones, approximately 90% seen once. This sample comprised peripheral blood, obtained on day 0 of AZD1222 vaccination. The source of these receptors is an adult in good health.

The CDR3: CASSEPGQSYEQYF. The CDR3 DNA is TGTGCCAGCAGTGAACCGGGACAGTCCTACGAGCAGTACTTC. The chain has TRBV6-1 and TRBJ2-7; TRBD1 matches at 7 bases. The junction had 2 bases not matched to a gene; V was cut back by 2 bases and J by 1 base. CDR1 is MNHNS, CDR2 SASEGT, per germline. The CDR3 is made up of 14 amino acids.

V is TRBV4-3 and J is TRBJ2-1; 9 positions agree with TRBD2. Germline V CDR1 and CDR2: LGHNA, YSLEER. Losses at the gene ends were 0 bases for V and 6 bases for J; bases not matched to a gene: 9. The CDR3 is 17 residues long. The CDR3 DNA follows: TGCGCCAGCAGCCAAGAGCGGGGGGTAGCGGGGGCCAATGAGCAGTTCTTC. Residues: CASSQERGVAGANEQFF.

The sample holds one count of this clone. This chain's CDR3 is CASSLGHSTYGYTF. CDR3 bases: TGTGCCAGCAGCCTGGGACATAGTACCTATGGCTACACCTTC. This chain joins TRBV7-3 and TRBJ1-2; D is possibly TRBD1 (6 bases). The germline CDR1 and CDR2 sequences are SGHTA and FQGTGA. V was clipped by 5 bases and J by 4 bases, with 14 bases between them. The CDR3 spans 14 residues.

This chain links TRBV21-1 with TRBJ2-4; the table's D call, TRBD2, was not checked against the DNA. TRBV21-1 is assigned pseudogene status. The CDR3 is 15 amino acids. Here the CDR3 DNA reads TGTGCCAGCAGCACCACTAGAACGGCCAAAAACATTCAGTACTTC. It yields the protein CASSTTRTAKNIQYF.

The V gene is TRBV12-3 or TRBV12-4, the J gene TRBJ2-3; D is undetermined. The CDR3 runs to 13 residues. Trimming cost V 1 base and J 2 bases, with 4 bases left between them. The CDR3 bases are TGTGCCAGCAGTTTAGAGATCACAGATACGCAGTATTTT. This gives the protein CASSLEITDTQYF.

The rearrangement links TRBV6-4 to TRBJ2-3, with D unclear. Germline V gene data show CDR1 as MRHNA and CDR2 as SNTAGT. Trimming cost V 4 bases and J 0 bases, with 8 bases left between them. The CDR3 length is 14 residues. CDR3 protein: CASSATSSTDTQYF. As DNA, the CDR3 is TGTGCCAGCAGTGCTACGTCCAGCACAGATACGCAGTATTTT.